The clone carrying this T cell receptor beta chain appeared once. TCRdb's table, derived via immunoSEQ multiplex PCR, lists solely in-frame clones and lacks some. The sample gives some 30,000 clones, about 80% of which show up once; approximately 33% is in the top ten. The data originate from a study of T cells in localized non-small cell lung cancer. With 10 bases clipped from V and 2 bases from J, the junction kept 2 bases outside the gene matches. The CDR3 spans 12 residues. Germline CDR1 reads SNHLY; CDR2 reads FYNNEI. Sequencing used peripheral blood, obtained before any cancer treatment. V is TRBV2 and J is TRBJ1-2; 9 bases map to TRBD1. The sequence was collected from a male donor aged 60 or older with stage II squamous cell lung carcinoma. CDR3 DNA sequence: TGTGCCACCGGACAGGGGAACTATGGCTACACCTTC. Protein product: CATGQGNYGYTF.